The sequence of this TCR beta chain was determined in a study of shared clonotypes between healthy human individuals. A word on this clone: The antigen remains undetermined.

TCRdb keeps only in-frame clones here, not all; method: immunoSEQ multiplex PCR. The table has around 370,000 clones, about 97% seen once. V was trimmed by 1 base and J by 3 bases, leaving 12 bases between them. This CDR3 spans 15 amino acids. Germline CDR1 is SGHAT and CDR2 is FQNNGV. Overall study findings and caveats: The sole specimen, blood, was sampled, and tissue repertoires likely differ.

The sample consisted of memory CD8+ T cells sorted from blood. Subset denoted: CD45RO+ cells pooled with CCR7-negative TemRA cells. This TCR was sampled from a man younger than 40 in good health. J is TRBJ2-5 and V is TRBV11-2; a possible D gene is TRBD2 (6 bases). The CDR3 nucleotides are TGTGCCAGCAGCTTAGCCCCACTAGCAAAAGAGACCCAGTACTTC. Encoded protein: CASSLAPLAKETQYF.